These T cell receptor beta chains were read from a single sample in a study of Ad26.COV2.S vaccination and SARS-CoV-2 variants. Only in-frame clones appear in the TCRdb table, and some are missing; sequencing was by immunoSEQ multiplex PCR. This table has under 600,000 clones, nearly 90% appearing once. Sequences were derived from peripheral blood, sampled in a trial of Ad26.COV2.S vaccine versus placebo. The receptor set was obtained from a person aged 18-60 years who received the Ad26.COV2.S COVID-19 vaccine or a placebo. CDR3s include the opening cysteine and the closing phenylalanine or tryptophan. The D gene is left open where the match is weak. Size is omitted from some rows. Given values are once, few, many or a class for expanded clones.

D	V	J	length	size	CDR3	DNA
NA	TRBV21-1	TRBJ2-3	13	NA	CASSPGWSGEKYF	TGTGCCAGCAGCCCGGGGTGGTCAGGGGAGAAGTATTTT
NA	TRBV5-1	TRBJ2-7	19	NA	CASSSYGSNHRADSYEQYF	TGCGCCAGCAGCTCTTATGGTTCGAACCATCGGGCCGATTCCTACGAGCAGTACTTC
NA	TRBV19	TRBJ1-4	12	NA	CASSIRGEKLFF	TGTGCCAGTAGTATACGGGGTGAAAAACTGTTTTTT
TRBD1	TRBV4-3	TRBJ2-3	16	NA	CASSLRQGGGTDTQYF	TGCGCCAGCAGCCTGCGACAGGGGGGGGGCACAGATACGCAGTATTTT
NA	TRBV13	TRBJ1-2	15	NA	CASSSKGAAGYGYTF	TGTGCCAGCAGCTCCAAAGGGGCGGCTGGATATGGCTACACCTTC
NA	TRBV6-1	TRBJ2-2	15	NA	CASSQAGGTTGELFF	TGTGCCAGCAGCCAAGCCGGGGGCACTACCGGGGAGCTGTTTTTT
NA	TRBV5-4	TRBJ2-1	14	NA	CASSGSSGYNEQFF	TGTGCCAGCAGCGGCTCCTCCGGGTACAATGAGCAGTTCTTC
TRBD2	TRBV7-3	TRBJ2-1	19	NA	CASSLETGLAGGSYNEQFF	TGTGCCAGCAGCTTGGAGACGGGACTAGCGGGAGGATCCTACAATGAGCAGTTCTTC
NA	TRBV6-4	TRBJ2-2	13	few	CASSASGEGELFF	TGTGCCAGCAGTGCTTCAGGGGAAGGGGAGCTGTTTTTT
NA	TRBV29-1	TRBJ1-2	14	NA	CSVERVGGNYGYTF	TGCAGCGTTGAAAGGGTGGGAGGCAACTATGGCTACACCTTC
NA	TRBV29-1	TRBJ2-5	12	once	CSVTGREETQYF	TGCAGCGTTACGGGACGGGAAGAGACCCAGTACTTC
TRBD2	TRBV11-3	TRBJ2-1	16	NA	CASSLGGSGRRGEQFF	TGTGCCAGCAGCTTAGGAGGCAGCGGGAGACGGGGAGAGCAGTTCTTC
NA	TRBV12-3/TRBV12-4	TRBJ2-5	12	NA	CASSFFSETQYF	TGTGCCAGCAGTTTTTTCTCTGAGACCCAGTACTTC
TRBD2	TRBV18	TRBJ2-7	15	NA	CASSTGLAGTYEQYF	TGTGCCAGCTCAACAGGACTAGCGGGAACCTACGAGCAGTACTTC
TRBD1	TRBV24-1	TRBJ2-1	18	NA	CATSDDALGQGIHNEQFF	TGTGCCACCAGTGACGACGCGCTAGGACAGGGAATTCACAATGAGCAGTTCTTC
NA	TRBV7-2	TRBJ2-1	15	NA	CASSFVADFYNEQFF	TGTGCCAGCAGCTTCGTGGCGGACTTCTACAATGAGCAGTTCTTC
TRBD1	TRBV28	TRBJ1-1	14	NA	CASRTSGTVPEAFF	TGTGCCAGCAGAACGTCCGGGACAGTACCTGAAGCTTTCTTT
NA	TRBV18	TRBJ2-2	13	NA	CASSATNTGELFF	TGTGCCAGCTCGGCCACGAACACCGGGGAGCTGTTTTTT
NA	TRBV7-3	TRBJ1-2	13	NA	CASSPGASVRYTF	TGTGCCAGCAGCCCCGGGGCCTCAGTGCGCTACACCTTC
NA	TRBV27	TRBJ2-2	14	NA	CASRNPGGTGELFF	TGTGCCAGCAGAAACCCCGGTGGTACCGGGGAGCTGTTTTTT
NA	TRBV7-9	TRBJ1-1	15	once	CASSSNHHRNTEAFF	TGTGCCAGCAGCTCAAACCATCACCGGAACACTGAAGCTTTCTTT
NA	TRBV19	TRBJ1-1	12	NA	CASSPGRAEAFF	TGTGCCAGTAGTCCGGGGCGGGCTGAAGCTTTCTTT
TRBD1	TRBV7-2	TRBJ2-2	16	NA	CASSPSRTGRAGELFF	TGTGCCAGCAGCCCCTCCCGGACAGGGCGGGCCGGGGAGCTGTTTTTT
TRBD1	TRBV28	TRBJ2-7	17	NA	CASSLLGTGGKSYEQYF	TGTGCCAGCAGTTTATTAGGAACAGGGGGCAAGAGTTACGAGCAGTACTTC
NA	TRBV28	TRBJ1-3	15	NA	CASSSGGGSGNTIYF	TGTGCCAGCAGTTCAGGAGGGGGCTCTGGAAACACCATATATTTT
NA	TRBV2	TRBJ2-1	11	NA	CASNRRAEQFF	TGTGCCAGCAATCGCAGGGCTGAGCAGTTCTTC
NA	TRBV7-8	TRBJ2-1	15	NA	CASSSLRLSYNEQFF	TGTGCCAGCAGTTCCTTGAGGCTCTCCTACAATGAGCAGTTCTTC
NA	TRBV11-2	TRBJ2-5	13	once	CASSLVLRETQYF	TGTGCCAGCAGCTTAGTCCTCCGAGAGACCCAGTACTTC
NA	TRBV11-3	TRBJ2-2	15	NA	CASSLGWRPAGELFF	TGTGCCAGCAGCTTGGGGTGGCGACCAGCCGGGGAGCTGTTTTTT
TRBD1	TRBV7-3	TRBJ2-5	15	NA	CASSWRQGVGETQYF	TGTGCCAGCAGCTGGAGACAGGGGGTGGGTGAGACCCAGTACTTC
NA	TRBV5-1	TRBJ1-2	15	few	CASSLDRATNYGYTF	TGCGCCAGCAGCTTGGACAGGGCCACTAACTATGGCTACACCTTC
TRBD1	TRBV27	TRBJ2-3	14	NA	CASTYAGGTDTQYF	TGTGCCAGCACGTACGCAGGGGGTACAGATACGCAGTATTTT
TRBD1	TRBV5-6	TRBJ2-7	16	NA	CASGAERIGTGNEQYF	TGTGCCAGCGGGGCCGAGCGAATAGGGACAGGCAACGAGCAGTACTTC
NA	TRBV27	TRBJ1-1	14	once	CASSLGGGRFEAFF	TGTGCCAGCAGCCTAGGGGGGGGGAGATTTGAAGCTTTCTTT
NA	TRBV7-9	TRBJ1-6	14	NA	CASSSEAVGSPLHF	TGTGCCAGCAGCTCGGAGGCGGTCGGCTCACCCCTCCACTTT
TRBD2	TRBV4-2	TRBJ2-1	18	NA	CASSQRGERGASYNEQFF	TGTGCCAGCAGCCAACGTGGCGAGCGGGGGGCATCGTACAATGAGCAGTTCTTC
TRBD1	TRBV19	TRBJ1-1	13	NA	CASSRDRSFGAFF	TGTGCCAGTAGTCGGGACAGGTCTTTCGGAGCTTTCTTT
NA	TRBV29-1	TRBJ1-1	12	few	CSVYFWDGEAFF	TGCAGCGTTTACTTTTGGGACGGAGAAGCTTTCTTT
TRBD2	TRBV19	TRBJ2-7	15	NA	CASSIGGSQEYEQYF	TGTGCCAGTAGTATAGGCGGGAGTCAGGAATACGAGCAGTACTTC
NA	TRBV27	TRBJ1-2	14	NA	CASSLFRGNDGYTF	TGTGCCAGCAGTTTATTCAGGGGAAATGATGGCTACACCTTC
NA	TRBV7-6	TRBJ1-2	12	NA	CASSDHGAGYTF	TGTGCCAGCAGCGATCATGGTGCTGGCTACACCTTC
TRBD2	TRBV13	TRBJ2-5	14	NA	CASSSPSSGGTQYF	TGTGCCAGCAGCTCACCCTCTAGCGGGGGGACCCAGTACTTC
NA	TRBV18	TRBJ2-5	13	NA	CASSPNREETQYF	TGTGCCAGCTCACCAAACAGGGAAGAGACCCAGTACTTC
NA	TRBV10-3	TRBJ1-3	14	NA	CAISDTYSGNTIYF	TGTGCCATCAGTGACACTTACTCTGGAAACACCATATATTTT
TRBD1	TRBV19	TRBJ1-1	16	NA	CASSISRGELNTEAFF	TGTGCCAGTAGTATTTCCAGGGGGGAATTGAACACTGAAGCTTTCTTT
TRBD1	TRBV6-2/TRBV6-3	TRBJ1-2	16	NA	CASSRARTGPNYGYTF	TGTGCCAGCAGTCGGGCTAGGACAGGGCCTAACTATGGCTACACCTTC
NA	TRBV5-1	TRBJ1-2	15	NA	CASSFRDPGGYGYTF	TGCGCCAGCAGCTTTCGGGACCCCGGAGGCTATGGCTACACCTTC
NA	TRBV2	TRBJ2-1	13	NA	CASSGRGENEQFF	TGTGCCAGCAGCGGCAGGGGTGAGAATGAGCAGTTCTTC
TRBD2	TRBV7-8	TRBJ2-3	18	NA	CASSSIPRTSDPTDTQYF	TGTGCCAGCAGCTCAATCCCCCGGACTAGCGACCCCACAGATACGCAGTATTTT
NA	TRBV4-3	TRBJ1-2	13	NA	CASSPVLNYGYTF	TGCGCCAGCAGCCCAGTCCTTAACTATGGCTACACCTTC
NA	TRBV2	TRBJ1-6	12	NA	CASSFGLSPLHF	TGTGCCAGCAGTTTCGGTCTTTCACCCCTCCACTTT
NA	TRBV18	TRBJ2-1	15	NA	CASSPPNEGHNEQFF	TGTGCCAGCTCACCACCTAACGAGGGGCACAATGAGCAGTTCTTC